Included here is one T cell receptor (beta chain) sequence, with context. TCRdb keeps only in-frame clones here, not all; method: immunoSEQ multiplex PCR. The data contain over 100,000 clones, roughly 89% of them singletons. This sample stems from a study of control samples from healthy donors and cancer patients. V lost 1 base and J lost 3, with 19 bases in between. CDR1 and CDR2 (germline): MRHNA, SNTAGT. The CDR3 consists of 18 residues. The specimen sequenced was blood. The chain couples TRBV6-4 to TRBJ1-5, with D possibly being TRBD1 (5 bases). The TCR originated in a woman aged 45-60 years in good health. The CDR3, as DNA: TGTGCCAGCAGTGACTGGCGAGTGAGGGACCAGTACAATCAGCCCCAGCATTTT. Translation: CASSDWRVRDQYNQPQHF.